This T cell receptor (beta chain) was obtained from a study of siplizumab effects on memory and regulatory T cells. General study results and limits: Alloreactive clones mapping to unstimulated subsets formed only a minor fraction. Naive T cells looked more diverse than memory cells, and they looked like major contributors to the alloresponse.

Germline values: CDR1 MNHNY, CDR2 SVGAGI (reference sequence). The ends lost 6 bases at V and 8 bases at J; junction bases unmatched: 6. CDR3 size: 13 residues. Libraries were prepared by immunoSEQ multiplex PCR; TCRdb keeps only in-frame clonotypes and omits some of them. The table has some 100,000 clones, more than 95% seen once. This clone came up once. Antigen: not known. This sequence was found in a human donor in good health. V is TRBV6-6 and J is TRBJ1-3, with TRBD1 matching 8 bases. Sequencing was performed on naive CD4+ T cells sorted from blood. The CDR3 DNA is TGTGCCAGCAGCCCTGGACAGGGACACACCATATATTTT. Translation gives CASSPGQGHTIYF.